One sample yielded the 26 T cell receptor beta chains listed below, sequenced in a study of shared clonotypes between healthy human individuals. The assay was immunoSEQ multiplex PCR, and TCRdb's table has in-frame clones only and misses some. The repertoire consists of 90,000 to 130,000 clones, with under 70% occurring once and the leading ten covering roughly a quarter. The sample comprised memory CD8+ T cells sorted from blood. Subset indicated: CD45RO+ cells pooled with CCR7-negative TemRA cells. The source is a woman younger than 45 in good health.

This clone has a handful of counts. This chain uses TRBV11-2 with TRBJ2-5; 8 nucleotides match TRBD1. Near its end, the DNA agrees better with TRBJ2-7, so the J call may be wrong. CDR1 and CDR2 (germline): SGHAT, FQNNGV. CDR3 length: 15 residues. CDR3 nucleotide sequence: TGTGCCAGCAGCTCTAGGGACAGGATCTCCTACGAGCAGTACTTC. Protein product: CASSSRDRISYEQYF.

This clone was seen repeatedly, ten times or more. This chain joins TRBV6-6 and TRBJ1-2; tentatively, D is TRBD1 (5 bases). The CDR3 has 15 amino acids. Trimming took off 5 bases at V and 7 bases at J, with 20 bases between the two ends. The germline CDR1 and CDR2 sequences are MNHNY and SVGAGI (reference sequence). In DNA form, the CDR3 reads TGTGCCAGCAGTGAGACAGCTACATCGGCGGTTGGCTACACCTTC. Translated, it gives CASSETATSAVGYTF.

V is TRBV7-9 and J is TRBJ2-3; D is uncertain. Trimming shortened V by 2 bases and J by 2 bases, and 11 bases separated the two germline ends. The germline V gene encodes CDR1 SEHNR and CDR2 FQNEAQ (reference sequence). The CDR3 loop spans 15 amino acids. The CDR3 spells CASSLQAVDTDTQYF. The CDR3 DNA follows: TGTGCCAGCAGCTTACAGGCAGTCGACACAGATACGCAGTATTTT. Full variable domain (missing parts from reference TRBV7-9 and TRBJ2-3): DTGVSQNPRHKITKRGQNVTFRCDPISEHNRLYWYRQTLGQGPEFLTYFQNEAQLEKSRLLSDRFSAERPKGSFSTLEIQRTEQGDSAMYLCASSLQAVDTDTQYFGPGTRLTVL.

This chain joins TRBV10-2 and TRBJ2-2; TRBD1 or TRBD2 may be the D gene (5 bases each). The CDR3 spans 14 residues. The V end was cut by 7 bases, the J end by 4 bases, with 13 bases between. The germline gives CDR1 WSHSY, CDR2 SAAADI. In DNA, the CDR3 is TGCGCCAGCACGGGGCAGGCGGGCACCGGGGAGCTGTTTTTT. Protein sequence: CASTGQAGTGELFF.

In DNA, the CDR3 is TGCGCCAGCAGGATCAGTGAGGGGGGCACTGAAGCTTTCTTT. This encodes CASRISEGGTEAFF. V and J are TRBV5-1 and TRBJ1-1, with D perhaps TRBD1 (6 bases). CDR1 is SGHRS and CDR2 is YFSETQ in the germline V gene. This CDR3 is 14 amino acids long. V lost 5 bases and J lost 4, with 15 bases in between.

The chain uses TRBV10-1 and TRBJ1-1, with D possibly being TRBD1 (5 bases). The CDR3 loop spans 15 amino acids. V was cut by 0 bases and J by 0 bases, with 8 bases left in between. Germline V gene sequence: CDR1 WNHNN, CDR2 SYGVQD (reference sequence). The CDR3 region has the DNA TGCGCCAGCAGTGAGTCCGGGGGATTGAACACTGAAGCTTTCTTT. Translation: CASSESGGLNTEAFF.

V and J are TRBV5-6 and TRBJ2-7; 9 bases agree with TRBD2. Trimming cost V 1 base and J 4 bases; bases outside gene matches: 9. Germline values: CDR1 SGHDT, CDR2 YYEEEE. The CDR3 runs 16 residues. CDR3 sequence: CASSLMGASGIYEQYF. The CDR3 region has the DNA TGTGCCAGCAGCTTGATGGGTGCTAGCGGGATTTACGAGCAGTACTTC.

This chain joins TRBV28 and TRBJ2-2; 9 nucleotides align to TRBD2. V shed 8 bases, J shed 4 bases, and the junction held 11 bases outside the gene matches. This CDR3 region has 16 residues. Germline lookup yields CDR1 MDHEN and CDR2 SYDVKM. The CDR3 sequence is CASYGGRAVGTGELFF. As DNA, the CDR3 is TGTGCCAGCTACGGCGGGAGGGCCGTGGGCACCGGGGAGCTGTTTTTT.

In its sample, this clone was seen a few times. The V and J genes are TRBV4-1 and TRBJ2-7, with 12 bases lining up with TRBD2. After removal of 0 bases from V and 6 bases from J, the junction contained 6 bases not matched to a gene. The V gene's germline CDR1 is MGHRA and CDR2 YSYEKL. There are 16 residues in the CDR3. CDR3 sequence: CASSQEWRLAGVEQYF. The CDR3 DNA sequence: TGCGCCAGCAGCCAAGAGTGGAGACTAGCGGGAGTCGAGCAGTACTTC.

The gene calls are TRBV28 and TRBJ2-2; 7 nucleotides match TRBD2. The CDR3 totals 14 residues. Germline lookup yields CDR1 MDHEN and CDR2 SYDVKM. The V and J ends lost 6 bases and 3 bases, in that order; junction bases with no gene match: 4. The CDR3 nucleotides are TGTGCCAGCAGCCTCGGACTAGACACCGGGGAGCTGTTTTTT. Protein product: CASSLGLDTGELFF. The entire variable domain, with the rest obtained from reference TRBV28 and TRBJ2-2, is as follows: DVKVTQSSRYLVKRTGEKVFLECVQDMDHENMFWYRQDPGLGLRLIYFSYDVKMKEKGDIPEGYSVSREKKERFSLILESASTNQTSMYLCASSLGLDTGELFFGEGSRLTVL.

This clone was observed a few times. The chain couples TRBV6-4 to TRBJ1-6; 7 bases are shared with TRBD1. The CDR3 extends over 13 amino acids. V shed 8 bases and J 10 bases; nucleotides not matched to a gene: 8. CDR1 MRHNA and CDR2 SNTAGT come from the germline V gene. The CDR3 bases are TGTGCCAGCGGAACAGGGGACGGATCACCCCTCCACTTT. This encodes CASGTGDGSPLHF.

The table lists this clone with a few counts. This chain links TRBV7-6 with TRBJ2-3; perhaps TRBD1 as D (7 bases). Trimming took 1 base from V and 0 from J, leaving 14 bases between them. The CDR3 has 17 amino acids. Germline CDR1 and CDR2: SGHVS and FNYEAQ. Here the CDR3 reads CASSLEWAGGSTDTQYF. The CDR3 bases are TGTGCCAGCAGCTTAGAATGGGCAGGGGGGAGCACAGATACGCAGTATTTT.

There are a few counts of this clone. This sequence joins TRBV9 and TRBJ2-3; D might be TRBD2 (6 bases). The germline CDR1 and CDR2 sequences are SGDLS and YYNGEE. This CDR3 spans 17 amino acids. Trimming shortened V by 0 bases and J by 1 base, and 15 bases separated the two germline ends. Written as DNA, the CDR3 is TGTGCCAGCAGCGTAGGGCAGGCGGGGACCGGCACAGATACGCAGTATTTT. Protein: CASSVGQAGTGTDTQYF.

The chain couples TRBV4-1 to TRBJ1-1, with D maybe TRBD1 (5 bases). CDR1 MGHRA and CDR2 YSYEKL come from the germline V gene. The CDR3 runs 16 residues. Trimming shortened V by 1 base and J by 1 base, and 13 bases separated the two germline ends. CDR3 coding DNA: TGCGCCAGCAGCCAAGTATTTAACAGGCAGAACACTGAAGCTTTCTTT. Residues: CASSQVFNRQNTEAFF.

J is TRBJ1-2 and V is TRBV2; unclear D gene. The CDR3 has 11 residues. V dropped 7 bases and J dropped 4 bases, with 7 bases sitting between them. Per germline, CDR1 SNHLY and CDR2 FYNNEI. CDR3 nucleotides: TGTGCCAGCACCGGGCTCTATGGCTACACCTTC. Protein: CASTGLYGYTF.

The J gene is TRBJ2-3, the V gene TRBV4-2; TRBD2 matches 8 bases. Germline V gives CDR1 LGHNA, CDR2 YNFKEQ. This CDR3 has 16 residues. J gave up 4 bases and V 0 bases, and 6 bases lay outside the gene matches. CDR3 sequence: CASSQDPTSGSDTQYF. CDR3 DNA sequence: TGTGCCAGCAGCCAAGATCCCACTAGCGGATCAGATACGCAGTATTTT.

This chain uses TRBV10-3 with TRBJ2-1; 14 nucleotides agree with TRBD2. The CDR3 sequence is 18 residues long. V was clipped by 5 bases and J by 3 bases; unmatched bases: 9. Germline V gives CDR1 ENHRY, CDR2 SYGVKD. The CDR3 loop is CAISPGTSGSGRYNEQFF. Written as DNA, the CDR3 is TGTGCCATCAGTCCCGGGACTAGCGGGAGTGGTCGCTACAATGAGCAGTTCTTC.

The chain is built from TRBV11-1 and TRBJ2-1, with 10 bases that match TRBD2. The V gene's germline CDR1 is SGHAT and CDR2 FQDESV (reference sequence). CDR3 length equals 15 residues. V dropped 2 bases and J dropped 4; count of bases not matched to a gene: 2. CDR3 in DNA: TGTGCCAGCAGCTTAAGGACTAGCGGATACAATGAGCAGTTCTTC. Translating gives CASSLRTSGYNEQFF.

The chain links TRBV28 to TRBJ2-7; 8 bases are shared with TRBD2. The V segment lost 7 bases and the J segment 0 bases; nucleotides outside the gene matches: 26. The CDR3 spans 21 residues. In germline, CDR1 is MDHEN, CDR2 SYDVKM. CDR3 sequence: CASNPGPLTSWVAGYSYEQYF. The CDR3 DNA follows: TGTGCCAGCAATCCGGGTCCCCTTACATCGTGGGTAGCGGGATACTCCTACGAGCAGTACTTC.

V usage is TRBV9 and J usage is TRBJ2-2, with 10 bases lining up with TRBD2. CDR1 SGDLS and CDR2 YYNGEE come from the germline V gene. This CDR3 is 16 amino acids long. With V trimmed by 0 bases and J by 7 bases, 6 bases remained unmatched. The CDR3 DNA sequence: TGTGCCAGCAGCGTAGGGCTAGCGGGAGTAGGCGGGGAGCTGTTTTTT. Translation gives CASSVGLAGVGGELFF.

The V and J genes are TRBV2 and TRBJ2-6; no firm D call. The germline gives CDR1 SNHLY, CDR2 FYNNEI. Trimming pared 4 bases from V and 5 bases from J, leaving 21 bases between. The CDR3 has 18 amino acids. The CDR3 region is CASSGGFTVQSRANVLTF. As DNA, the CDR3 is TGTGCCAGCAGTGGAGGCTTTACCGTACAAAGTCGGGCCAACGTCCTGACTTTC.

The chain is built from TRBV6-4 and TRBJ2-7, with TRBD2 identical over 7 bases. Germline CDR1 and CDR2: MRHNA and SNTAGT. The trim removed 6 bases at V and 6 bases at J, leaving 17 bases unmatched. The CDR3 has 16 amino acids. CDR3: CASSLLAGVGVGEQYF. In DNA form, the CDR3 reads TGTGCCAGCAGCTTACTTGCGGGAGTAGGGGTGGGCGAGCAGTACTTC.

The rearrangement links TRBV4-1 to TRBJ2-1; 9 positions agree with TRBD2. Germline CDR1 MGHRA, CDR2 YSYEKL. This CDR3 contains 16 residues. With V trimmed by 4 bases and J by 8 bases, 12 bases remained unmatched. As DNA, the CDR3 is TGCGCCAGCAGCCTGCCGAGCGGGAGGCTTTACCATGAGCAGTTCTTC. It encodes CASSLPSGRLYHEQFF.

The chain combines TRBV5-1 with TRBJ1-3; 7 bases line up with TRBD1. Germline CDR1 SGHRS, CDR2 YFSETQ. J was trimmed by 4 bases and V by 4 bases; bases with no gene match: 5. The CDR3 spans 14 residues. In nucleotides, the CDR3 is TGCGCCAGCAGCCCGGACAGGCGGGGAAACACCATATATTTT. This encodes CASSPDRRGNTIYF. Variable domain in full (rest from reference TRBV5-1 and TRBJ1-3): KAGVTQTPRYLIKTRGQQVTLSCSPISGHRSVSWYQQTPGQGLQFLFEYFSETQRNKGNFPGRFSGRQFSNSRSEMNVSTLELGDSALYLCASSPDRRGNTIYFGEGSWLTVV.

The CDR3 reads CASSAVSGTHYNEQFF. CDR3 nucleotide sequence: TGTGCCAGCAGCGCGGTGAGCGGGACGCACTACAATGAGCAGTTCTTC. The chain recombines TRBV11-1 with TRBJ2-1, with 7 bases lining up with TRBD2. V was clipped by 5 bases and J by 3 bases; unmatched bases: 10. Germline assignment: CDR1 SGHAT and CDR2 FQDESV (reference sequence). The CDR3 has 16 residues. The full variable domain, in which reference TRBV11-1 and TRBJ2-1 provide the parts outside the CDR3, is EAEVAQSPRYKITEKSQAVAFWCDPISGHATLYWYRQILGQGPELLVQFQDESVVDDSQLPKDRFSAERLKGVDSTLKIQPAELGDSAMYLCASSAVSGTHYNEQFFGPGTRLTVL.

This clone has at least ten counts. This sample also contains other DNA sequences that code for the same CDR3. The chain employs TRBV2 and TRBJ1-1; D not certain. This CDR3 is 10 amino acids long. The V gene's germline CDR1 is SNHLY and CDR2 FYNNEI. With 4 bases removed from V and 7 bases from J, the gap between germline ends came to 4 bases. The CDR3 sequence: CASSVGEAFF. The CDR3 coding sequence is TGTGCCAGCAGTGTGGGTGAAGCTTTCTTT.